One and the same sample provided the 18 T cell receptor beta chains below, sequenced in a study of technical replicates of blood from a handful of donors. Some clones are missing from TCRdb's copy, which holds only in-frame ones; the method was immunoSEQ multiplex PCR. The data show tens of thousands of clones, 95% to 97% seen once. The specimen sequenced was T cells isolated from PBMCs. These receptors came from a human donor in good health.

V gene TRBV7-3 combines with J gene TRBJ2-2, with a tentative D call TRBD1 (6 bases). The germline V and J ends were trimmed by 2 bases and 8 bases, with 12 bases remaining between them. The CDR3 totals 14 residues. Germline V CDR1 and CDR2: SGHTA, FQGTGA. The CDR3: CASSLGQGLGELFF. CDR3 coding DNA: TGTGCCAGCAGCTTAGGCCAGGGGTTAGGGGAGCTGTTTTTT.

The chain has TRBV5-1 and TRBJ2-3; D is ambiguous. The ends were cut back, 0 bases at V and 1 base at J, with 6 bases in the middle. The CDR3 length is 14 residues. CDR1 and CDR2 (germline): SGHRS, YFSETQ. CDR3 nucleotide sequence: TGCGCCAGCAGCTTGGCCCAGGGCACAGATACGCAGTATTTT. As protein: CASSLAQGTDTQYF.

The chain is built from TRBV7-8 and TRBJ1-5, with D unresolved. This CDR3 has 19 residues. V was trimmed by 1 base and J by 0 bases, leaving 19 bases between them. From germline, CDR1 is SGHVS and CDR2 FQNEAQ. The CDR3 protein is CASSLGAGQARYSNQPQHF. The CDR3 DNA reads as TGTGCCAGCAGCTTAGGGGCAGGTCAGGCCAGATATAGCAATCAGCCCCAGCATTTT.

The V and J genes are TRBV29-1 and TRBJ2-5; the match to TRBD1 covers 12 bases. Germline CDR1 and CDR2: SQVTM and ANQGSEA. Trimming at V came to 5 bases and at J to 3 bases, leaving 7 bases not matched to a gene. This CDR3 contains 15 residues. The CDR3 sequence is CSVSPGTGGKETQYF. The DNA for the CDR3 is TGCAGCGTTTCTCCCGGGACAGGGGGCAAAGAGACCCAGTACTTC.

The CDR3 protein is CASSSDRGRGAFF. The CDR3 region has the DNA TGTGCCAGCAGCTCCGACAGGGGGCGCGGAGCTTTCTTT. J is TRBJ1-1 and V is TRBV11-2, with TRBD1 matching 10 bases. Germline CDR1 is SGHAT and CDR2 is FQNNGV. This CDR3 contains 13 residues. The V segment lost 4 bases and the J segment 10 bases; nucleotides outside the gene matches: 6. The whole variable domain, filled in from reference TRBV11-2 and TRBJ1-1, reads EAGVAQSPRYKIIEKRQSVAFWCNPISGHATLYWYQQILGQGPKLLIQFQNNGVVDDSQLPKDRFSAERLKGVDSTLKIQPAKLEDSAVYLCASSSDRGRGAFFGQGTRLTVV.

This clone has a single count. The chain couples TRBV13 to TRBJ1-1; 8 nucleotides line up with TRBD1. This CDR3 is built from 16 residues. V was pared by 4 bases and J by 0 bases, with 7 bases of the junction left unmatched. From germline, CDR1 is PRHDT and CDR2 FYEKMQ (reference sequence). DNA for the CDR3: TGTGCCAGCAGCTCGACAGGGGAGGGGGTGAACACTGAAGCTTTCTTT. Its protein is CASSSTGEGVNTEAFF. Looking up the rest from reference TRBV13 and TRBJ1-1 gives the full variable domain: AAGVIQSPRHLIKEKRETATLKCYPIPRHDTVYWYQQGPGQDPQFLISFYEKMQSDKGSIPDRFSAQQFSDYHSELNMSSLELGDSALYFCASSSTGEGVNTEAFFGQGTRLTVV.

The chain employs TRBV5-4 and TRBJ1-2, with a weak D call TRBD1 (6 bases). The CDR3 extends over 17 amino acids. Per germline, CDR1 SGHNT and CDR2 YYREEE (reference sequence). Between the trimmed V and J ends, which lost 1 base and 5 bases, there was a span of 21 bases. This CDR3 reads CASSLIGLGRGAYGYTF. The CDR3 DNA reads as TGTGCCAGCAGCTTGATAGGTTTGGGGAGGGGGGCGTATGGCTACACCTTC.

The J gene is TRBJ2-1, the V gene TRBV6-6; D remains ambiguous. Per germline, CDR1 MNHNY and CDR2 SVGAGI (reference sequence). V was pared by 5 bases and J by 8 bases, with 10 bases between. There are 12 residues in the CDR3. This chain's CDR3 is CASSQATDEQFF. In DNA form, the CDR3 reads TGTGCCAGCAGTCAAGCTACGGATGAGCAGTTCTTC.

The rearrangement uses TRBV7-2 and TRBJ2-5; TRBD2 agrees at 7 bases. The CDR3 contains 15 residues. In germline, CDR1 is SGHTA, CDR2 FQGNSA. After removal of 2 bases from V and 0 bases from J, the junction contained 3 bases not matched to a gene. The chain's CDR3 is CASSLQGGYQETQYF. CDR3 DNA: TGTGCCAGCAGCTTACAGGGAGGGTACCAAGAGACCCAGTACTTC. Variable domain in full (rest from reference TRBV7-2 and TRBJ2-5): GAGVSQSPSNKVTEKGKDVELRCDPISGHTALYWYRQSLGQGLEFLIYFQGNSAPDKSGLPSDRFSAERTGGSVSTLTIQRTQQEDSAVYLCASSLQGGYQETQYFGPGTRLLVL.

V is TRBV5-4 and J is TRBJ2-5, with 7 bases lining up with TRBD1. The CDR3 is made up of 17 amino acids. J lost 1 base, V lost 0 bases, and 9 bases had no gene match. Germline values: CDR1 SGHNT, CDR2 YYREEE (reference sequence). CDR3 coding DNA: TGTGCCAGCAGCTTGGGGACAGGTCTGGGAACCCAAGAGACCCAGTACTTC. Its protein product is CASSLGTGLGTQETQYF.

V is TRBV29-1 and J is TRBJ2-6, with no clear D. In germline, CDR1 is SQVTM, CDR2 ANQGSEA. V lost 5 bases and J 1 base, leaving 6 bases between the germline ends. The CDR3 is made up of 13 amino acids. The CDR3 DNA reads as TGCAGCGTTCTATCTTCTGGGGCCAACGTCCTGACTTTC. It is translated as CSVLSSGANVLTF.

The chain carries TRBV6-5 and TRBJ1-1, with a possible D match to TRBD1 (5 bases). Trimming left V 8 bases short and J 5 bases short, with 15 bases between. Per the germline V gene, CDR1 is MNHEY and CDR2 is SVGAGI. The CDR3 consists of 13 residues. CDR3 bases: TGTGCCAGCCTTCCCCAGGGTTATACTGAAGCTTTCTTT. This codes for CASLPQGYTEAFF.

J is TRBJ2-7 and V is TRBV7-9; 7 bases are shared with TRBD2. J gave up 1 base and V 5 bases, and 11 bases lay outside the gene matches. The germline V gene encodes CDR1 SEHNR and CDR2 FQNEAQ (reference sequence). The CDR3 has 16 amino acids. In DNA, the CDR3 is TGTGCCAGCAGCCCCCGGACTAGAGGAGGGTCCTACGAGCAGTACTTC. Protein product: CASSPRTRGGSYEQYF.

The chain has TRBV28 and TRBJ2-3; D unclear. The CDR3 sequence is 13 residues long. Germline CDR1 reads MDHEN; CDR2 reads SYDVKM. Trimming pared 5 bases from V and 10 bases from J, leaving 16 bases between. CDR3 DNA: TGTGCCAGCAGTATGATAGACGGAGCTGCGCAGTATTTT. Residues: CASSMIDGAAQYF. Using reference TRBV28 and TRBJ2-3 for the parts outside the CDR3, the full variable domain is DVKVTQSSRYLVKRTGEKVFLECVQDMDHENMFWYRQDPGLGLRLIYFSYDVKMKEKGDIPEGYSVSREKKERFSLILESASTNQTSMYLCASSMIDGAAQYFGPGTRLTVL.

The chain has TRBV4-1 and TRBJ1-1; 9 positions agree with TRBD1. The trim removed 4 bases at V and 0 bases at J, leaving 9 bases unmatched. Germline CDR1 reads MGHRA; CDR2 reads YSYEKL. The CDR3 is 17 amino acids. The CDR3 is CASSPRDRDGVNTEAFF. The CDR3 DNA is TGCGCCAGCAGCCCCCGGGACAGGGACGGGGTGAACACTGAAGCTTTCTTT.

The chain joins TRBV19 to TRBJ2-3, with 8 nucleotides matching TRBD1. V shed 3 bases, J shed 5 bases, and the junction held 7 bases outside the gene matches. Germline V CDR1 and CDR2: LNHDA, SQIVND (reference sequence). This CDR3 spans 15 amino acids. DNA for the CDR3: TGTGCCAGTAGTATGGCAGGGGGCCTGGTAGATACGCAGTATTTT. Encoded protein: CASSMAGGLVDTQYF.

This chain joins TRBV14 and TRBJ2-5; D is uncertain. V was cut by 1 base and J by 1 base, with 7 bases left in between. CDR3 length equals 14 residues. Germline V CDR1 and CDR2: SGHDN, FVKESK. The CDR3 DNA follows: TGTGCCAGCAGCCAAGGTACTTTCCAAGAGACCCAGTACTTC. Amino acid sequence: CASSQGTFQETQYF.

V is TRBV27 and J is TRBJ2-7; D is undetermined. CDR1 is MNHEY and CDR2 is SMNVEV in the germline V gene (reference sequence). The CDR3 contains 14 residues. The V end was cut by 11 bases, the J end by 4 bases, with 21 bases between. The CDR3 DNA reads TGTGCCGGCCCCGAGGTTGATTCCCCATACGAGCAGTACTTC. It translates to CAGPEVDSPYEQYF.